This TCR beta chain originates from a study of spatial heterogeneity in lung cancer. MiXCR, run by TCRdb on the 5' RACE reads, gives a single entry per CDR3 protein. The table lists around 23,000 distinct CDR3 sequences, under 6.5% of them singletons, with under 13% in the top ten. This clonotype was observed at least ten times. The antigen is undetermined. Time point meaning: sample taken at primary tumor resection. Whole-study results and caveats: Tumoral mutation counts were tracked by counts of expanded intratumoral alpha and beta TCRs.

The V gene lost 5 bases and the J gene lost 4 bases, with 18 bases spanning the gap. The germline CDR1 and CDR2 sequences are SQVTM and ANQGSEA. This CDR3 is built from 14 residues. Sequenced here: lung tumor tissue, sampled at surgery. The V gene is TRBV29-1, the J gene TRBJ2-7; the D is unclear. This receptor was obtained from a male donor with early-stage non-small cell lung cancer. The CDR3 DNA reads as TGCAGCGTTATCGCCTGGAGCCAGAGGTACGAGCAGTACTTC. Translating gives CSVIAWSQRYEQYF.